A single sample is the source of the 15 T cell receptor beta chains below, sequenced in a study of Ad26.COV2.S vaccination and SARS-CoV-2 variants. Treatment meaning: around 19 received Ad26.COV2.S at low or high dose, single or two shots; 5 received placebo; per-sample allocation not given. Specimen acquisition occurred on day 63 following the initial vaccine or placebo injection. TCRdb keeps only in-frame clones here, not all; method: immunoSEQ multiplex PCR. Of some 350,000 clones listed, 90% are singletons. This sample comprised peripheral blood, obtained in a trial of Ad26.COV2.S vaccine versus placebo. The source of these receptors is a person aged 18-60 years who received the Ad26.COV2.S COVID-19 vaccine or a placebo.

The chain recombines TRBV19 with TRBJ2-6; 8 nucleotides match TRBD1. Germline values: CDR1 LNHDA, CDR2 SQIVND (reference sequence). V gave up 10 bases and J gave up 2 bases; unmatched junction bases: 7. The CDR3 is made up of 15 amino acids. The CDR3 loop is CATRAGGTGANVLTF. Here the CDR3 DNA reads TGTGCCACCCGGGCAGGGGGCACTGGGGCCAACGTCCTGACTTTC.

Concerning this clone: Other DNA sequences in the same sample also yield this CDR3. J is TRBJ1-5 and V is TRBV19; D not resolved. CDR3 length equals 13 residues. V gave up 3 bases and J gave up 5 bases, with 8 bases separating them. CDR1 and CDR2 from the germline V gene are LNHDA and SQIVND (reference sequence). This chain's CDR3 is CASSIVGDQPQHF. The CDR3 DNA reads TGTGCCAGTAGTATTGTGGGAGATCAGCCCCAGCATTTT.

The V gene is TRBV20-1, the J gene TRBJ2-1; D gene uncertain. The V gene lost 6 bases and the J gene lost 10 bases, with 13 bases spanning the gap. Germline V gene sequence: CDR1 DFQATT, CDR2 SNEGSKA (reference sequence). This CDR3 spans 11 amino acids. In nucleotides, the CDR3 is TGCAGTGCGAACGCTGGGTACGAGCAGTTCTTC. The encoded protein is CSANAGYEQFF.

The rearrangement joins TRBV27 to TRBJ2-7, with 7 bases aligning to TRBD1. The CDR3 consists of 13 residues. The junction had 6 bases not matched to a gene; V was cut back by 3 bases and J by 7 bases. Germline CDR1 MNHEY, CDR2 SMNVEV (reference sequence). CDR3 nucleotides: TGTGCCAGCAGTTTCGAAAGGGGGCGAGAGCAGTACTTC. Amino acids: CASSFERGREQYF.

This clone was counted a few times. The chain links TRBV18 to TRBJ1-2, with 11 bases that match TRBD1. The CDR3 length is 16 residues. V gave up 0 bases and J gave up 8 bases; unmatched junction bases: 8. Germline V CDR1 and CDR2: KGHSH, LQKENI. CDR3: CASSPPAGQGAKGYTF. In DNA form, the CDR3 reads TGTGCCAGCTCACCACCGGCAGGACAGGGGGCGAAGGGCTACACCTTC.

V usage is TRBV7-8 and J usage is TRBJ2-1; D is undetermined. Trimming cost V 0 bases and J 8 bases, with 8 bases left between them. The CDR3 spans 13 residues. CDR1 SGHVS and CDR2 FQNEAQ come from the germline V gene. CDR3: CASSLALVDEQFF. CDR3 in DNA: TGTGCCAGCAGCTTAGCCTTAGTAGATGAGCAGTTCTTC.

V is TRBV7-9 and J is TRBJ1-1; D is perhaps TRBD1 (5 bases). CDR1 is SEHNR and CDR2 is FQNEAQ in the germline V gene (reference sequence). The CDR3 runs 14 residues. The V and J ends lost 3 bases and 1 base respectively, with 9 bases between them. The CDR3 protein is CASSFATANTEAFF. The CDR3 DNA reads TGTGCCAGCAGCTTCGCGACAGCGAACACTGAAGCTTTCTTT.

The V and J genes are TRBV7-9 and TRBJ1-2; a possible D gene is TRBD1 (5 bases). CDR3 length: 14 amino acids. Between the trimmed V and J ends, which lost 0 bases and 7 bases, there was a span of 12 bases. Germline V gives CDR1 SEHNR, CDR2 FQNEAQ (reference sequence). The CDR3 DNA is TGTGCCAGCAGCTTAGCGTGGGGGACGGGTGGCTACACCTTC. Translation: CASSLAWGTGGYTF.

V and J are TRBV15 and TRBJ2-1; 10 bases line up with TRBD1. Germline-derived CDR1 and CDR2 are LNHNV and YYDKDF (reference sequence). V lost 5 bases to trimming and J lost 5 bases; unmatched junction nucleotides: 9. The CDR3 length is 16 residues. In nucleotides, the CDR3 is TGTGCCACCAGCCGTGGGGACAGGGGATTAAACAATGAGCAGTTCTTC. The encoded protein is CATSRGDRGLNNEQFF. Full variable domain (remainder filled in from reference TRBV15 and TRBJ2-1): DAMVIQNPRYQVTQFGKPVTLSCSQTLNHNVMYWYQQKSSQAPKLLFHYYDKDFNNEADTPDNFQSRRPNTSFCFLDIRSPGLGDTAMYLCATSRGDRGLNNEQFFGPGTRLTVL.

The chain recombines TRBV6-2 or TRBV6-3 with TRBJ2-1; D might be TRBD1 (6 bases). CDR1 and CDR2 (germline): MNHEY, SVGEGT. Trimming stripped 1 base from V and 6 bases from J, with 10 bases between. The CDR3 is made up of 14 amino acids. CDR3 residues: CASSYFQGSNEQFF. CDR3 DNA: TGTGCCAGCAGTTACTTCCAGGGGAGCAATGAGCAGTTCTTC.

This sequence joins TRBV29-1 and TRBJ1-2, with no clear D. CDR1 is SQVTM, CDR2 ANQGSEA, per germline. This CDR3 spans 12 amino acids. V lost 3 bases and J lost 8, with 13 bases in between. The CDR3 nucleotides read TGCAGCGTTGACTTCCCCAGTGGGGGCTACACCTTC. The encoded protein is CSVDFPSGGYTF.

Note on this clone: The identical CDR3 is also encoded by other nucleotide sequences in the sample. DNA of the CDR3: TGTGCCAGCAGCTTAGATAATCAGCCCCAGCATTTT. It encodes CASSLDNQPQHF. The rearrangement uses TRBV7-9 and TRBJ1-5, with D unclear. The CDR3 length is 12 residues. Germline CDR1 SEHNR, CDR2 FQNEAQ (reference sequence). Trimming stripped 1 base from V and 4 bases from J, with 2 bases between.

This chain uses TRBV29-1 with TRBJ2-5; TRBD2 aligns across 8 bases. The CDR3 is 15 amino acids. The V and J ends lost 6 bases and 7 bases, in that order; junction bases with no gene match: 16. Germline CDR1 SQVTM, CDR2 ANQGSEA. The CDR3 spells CSVRTSGTLPGTQYF. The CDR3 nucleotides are TGCAGCGTGAGAACTAGCGGAACCCTCCCAGGGACCCAGTACTTC.

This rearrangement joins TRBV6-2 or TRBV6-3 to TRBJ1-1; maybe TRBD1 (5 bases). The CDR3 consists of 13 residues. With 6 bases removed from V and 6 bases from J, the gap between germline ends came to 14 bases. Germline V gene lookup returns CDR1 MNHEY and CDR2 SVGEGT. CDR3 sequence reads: CASRYGGVPEAFF. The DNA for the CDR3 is TGTGCCAGCAGATACGGGGGAGTCCCTGAAGCTTTCTTT.

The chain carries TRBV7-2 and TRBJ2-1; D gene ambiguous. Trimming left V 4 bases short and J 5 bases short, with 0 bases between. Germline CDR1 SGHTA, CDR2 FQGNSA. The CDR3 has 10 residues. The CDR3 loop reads CASSYNEQFF. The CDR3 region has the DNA TGTGCCAGCAGCTACAATGAGCAGTTCTTC.